The 29 T cell receptor beta chains below come from one sample, sequenced in a study of breast tumors, draining lymph nodes, adjacent tissues. MiXCR, applied by TCRdb to the multiplex PCR reads, yields one record per CDR3 protein. Of about 100,000 distinct CDR3 sequences detected, roughly 20% appear once; the ten largest clones hold 1% to 1.5%. Breast cancer patients provided tissue from their axillary draining lymph nodes. Input material: axillary lymph node tissue. These receptor sequences come from a female donor with breast cancer. Some clones in this sample may be carry-over from other donors' samples.

As regards this clonotype: A read error is possible here, since a much larger clone lies one base away. The final CDR3 position lacks the conserved phenylalanine or tryptophan, pointing to a likely read error. V gene TRBV7-9 combines with J gene TRBJ2-1, with TRBD1 as a possible D gene (5 bases). CDR3 length: 15 amino acids. The germline CDR1 and CDR2 sequences are SEHNR and FQNEAQ (reference sequence). V was clipped by 1 base and J by 8 bases, with 15 bases between them. CDR3 residues: CASSLDAGWGDEQFL. The DNA of the CDR3 is TGTGCCAGCAGCTTAGACGCAGGGTGGGGCGATGAGCAGTTCCTC.

Many counts were recorded for this clonotype. The J gene is TRBJ2-2, the V gene TRBV20-1; D gene uncertain. CDR3 size: 12 residues. Trimming stripped 5 bases from V and 7 bases from J, with 11 bases between. Looked up from germline, CDR1 is DFQATT and CDR2 is SNEGSKA (reference sequence). For the CDR3, the DNA is TGCAGTGCTCCGGCCCGTGGCGGGGAGCTGTTTTTT. It encodes CSAPARGGELFF.

There are many counts of this clonotype. The chain joins TRBV25-1 to TRBJ2-2; 10 bases agree with TRBD1. Germline CDR1 MGHDK, CDR2 SYGVNS. Trimming took 8 bases from V and 2 from J; bases not matched to a gene: 8. The CDR3 is 16 amino acids. CDR3 nucleotide sequence: TGTGCCAGCTCCCGGACAGGGGGGACCAACACCGGGGAGCTGTTTTTT. This sequence encodes CASSRTGGTNTGELFF. The variable domain in full, completed from reference TRBV25-1 and TRBJ2-2, reads EADIYQTPRYLVIGTGKKITLECSQTMGHDKMYWYQQDPGMELHLIHYSYGVNSTEKGDLSSESTVSRIRTEHFPLTLESARPSHTSQYLCASSRTGGTNTGELFFGEGSRLTVL.

This clonotype was recorded many times. In DNA, the CDR3 is TGTGCCACCGCTAGCGGGAGTGTGGCAGATACGCAGTATTTT. Translating gives CATASGSVADTQYF. This rearrangement joins TRBV10-3 to TRBJ2-3; 10 bases match TRBD2. This CDR3 is 14 amino acids long. The germline V gene has CDR1 ENHRY and CDR2 SYGVKD. V was clipped by 10 bases and J by 4 bases; unmatched bases: 8.

This clonotype was observed many times. The rearrangement links TRBV4-1 to TRBJ2-2; D ambiguous. CDR3 length: 15 residues. The germline V gene has CDR1 MGHRA and CDR2 YSYEKL. Trimming took off 1 base at V and 5 bases at J, with 11 bases between the two ends. CDR3 coding DNA: TGCGCCAGCAGCCAAGTGACAAGAAGGACCGGGGAGCTGTTTTTT. Amino acid sequence: CASSQVTRRTGELFF.

This clonotype came up many times. V usage is TRBV30 and J usage is TRBJ2-1; D is tentatively TRBD1 or TRBD2 (5 bases each). The ends were cut back, 4 bases at V and 8 bases at J, with 12 bases in the middle. The V gene's germline CDR1 is GTSNPN and CDR2 SVGIG (reference sequence). The CDR3 sequence is 12 residues long. The CDR3 is CAWTYGADEQFF. CDR3 nucleotides: TGTGCCTGGACGTACGGGGCGGATGAGCAGTTCTTC.

The chain joins TRBV4-1 to TRBJ2-4, with D possibly matching TRBD2 (7 bases). CDR3 length: 20 amino acids. V lost 3 bases, J lost 1 base, and 25 bases lay in between. Germline CDR1 is MGHRA and CDR2 is YSYEKL. The CDR3 loop is CASSQAGTRGGGVAKNIQYF. Written as DNA, the CDR3 is TGCGCCAGCAGCCAGGCCGGGACCCGAGGAGGGGGGGTTGCCAAAAACATTCAGTACTTC.

There are many counts of this clonotype. The chain carries TRBV19 and TRBJ2-3; 7 bases match TRBD2. Losses at the gene ends were 6 bases for V and 5 bases for J; bases not matched to a gene: 11. CDR1 is LNHDA, CDR2 SQIVND, per germline (reference sequence). The CDR3 length is 15 residues. CDR3 in DNA: TGTGCCAGTAGCTATTTTGGGGGGGTCGGAGATACGCAGTATTTT. This gives the protein CASSYFGGVGDTQYF.

This sequence joins TRBV15 and TRBJ1-1; D is unresolved. CDR1 is LNHNV and CDR2 is YYDKDF in the germline V gene (reference sequence). V lost 8 bases to trimming and J lost 0 bases, with 10 bases between them. The CDR3 is 13 residues long. Here the CDR3 DNA reads TGTGCCACCCGATCCGACTTGAACACTGAAGCTTTCTTT. The encoded protein is CATRSDLNTEAFF. Filled out from reference TRBV15 and TRBJ1-1, the complete variable domain reads DAMVIQNPRYQVTQFGKPVTLSCSQTLNHNVMYWYQQKSSQAPKLLFHYYDKDFNNEADTPDNFQSRRPNTSFCFLDIRSPGLGDTAMYLCATRSDLNTEAFFGQGTRLTVV.

A few counts support this clonotype. The chain carries TRBV19 and TRBJ2-4, with D possibly being TRBD1 (5 bases). Trimming cost V 6 bases and J 0 bases, with 21 bases left between them. Germline CDR1 and CDR2: LNHDA and SQIVND (reference sequence). This CDR3 is built from 18 residues. This CDR3 reads CASSKAPTGHGAKNIQYF. The CDR3 DNA is TGTGCCAGTAGCAAAGCCCCAACAGGACACGGAGCCAAAAACATTCAGTACTTC.

This clonotype was observed many times. This chain links TRBV4-1 with TRBJ2-1; no clear D gene. Trimming left V 2 bases short and J 3 bases short, with 8 bases between. Germline V gene sequence: CDR1 MGHRA, CDR2 YSYEKL. The CDR3 length is 14 residues. The CDR3 DNA reads as TGCGCCAGCAGCCAATGGGCCGGCTACAATGAGCAGTTCTTC. Translation gives CASSQWAGYNEQFF.

Regarding this clonotype: A much larger clone lies one base from this, so it may be a read error. Here the CDR3 omits its conserved ending phenylalanine or tryptophan, so a read error is the likely source. V and J are TRBV5-1 and TRBJ2-5, with D perhaps matching TRBD2 (7 bases). V shed 0 bases and J shed 0 bases, with 18 bases lying between them. Germline CDR1 reads SGHRS; CDR2 reads YFSETQ. The CDR3 extends over 18 amino acids. CDR3 bases: TGCGCCAGCAGCTTGGCCAGGGGACTAAGTCCCAACCAAGAGACCCAGTACCTC. Its protein is CASSLARGLSPNQETQYL.

This clonotype was seen ten or more times. The chain links TRBV9 to TRBJ1-2; 11 positions match TRBD1. CDR1 is SGDLS and CDR2 is YYNGEE in the germline V gene. Trimming cost V 3 bases and J 3 bases; bases outside gene matches: 4. The CDR3 totals 15 residues. The CDR3 nucleotides read TGTGCCAGCAGCGGACCGGGACAGGGGGACTATGGCTACACCTTC. Translating gives CASSGPGQGDYGYTF.

This clonotype was counted at least ten times. This chain joins TRBV6-2 or TRBV6-3 and TRBJ2-7; D is unresolved. The length of the CDR3 is 15 residues. CDR1 and CDR2 (germline): MNHEY, SVGEGT. Trimming left V 5 bases short and J 0 bases short, with 14 bases between. CDR3 nucleotides: TGTGCCAGCAGTAATTTGGACGCCAACTCCTACGAGCAGTACTTC. It translates to CASSNLDANSYEQYF.

This clonotype came up many times. The chain couples TRBV4-2 to TRBJ2-5; 8 nucleotides align to TRBD1. This CDR3 is 17 amino acids long. Looked up from germline, CDR1 is LGHNA and CDR2 is YNFKEQ. V dropped 0 bases and J dropped 2; count of bases not matched to a gene: 8. CDR3 amino acids: CASSQEDQGQEQETQYF. For the CDR3, the DNA is TGTGCCAGCAGCCAAGAAGACCAGGGACAGGAGCAAGAGACCCAGTACTTC.

Note on this clonotype: A much more abundant neighbour one base away suggests this may be a read error. A read error is likely, as this CDR3 ends without the conserved phenylalanine or tryptophan. The chain carries TRBV5-1 and TRBJ1-2; D might be TRBD1 (5 bases). Per germline, CDR1 SGHRS and CDR2 YFSETQ. The CDR3 is 15 residues long. The ends were cut back, 0 bases at V and 4 bases at J, with 13 bases in the middle. CDR3 DNA: TGCGCCAGCAGCTTGGCCGGAGGCAGGGCCTATGGCTACACCCTC. Translated, it gives CASSLAGGRAYGYTL.

This clonotype showed up just a few times. The chain joins TRBV28 to TRBJ2-2; 7 positions match TRBD1. The germline gives CDR1 MDHEN, CDR2 SYDVKM. CDR3 size: 15 residues. After removal of 5 bases from V and 0 bases from J, the junction contained 3 bases not matched to a gene. This CDR3 is CASSEGTANTGELFF. The CDR3 DNA reads TGTGCCAGCAGTGAGGGGACAGCGAACACCGGGGAGCTGTTTTTT.

The chain joins TRBV29-1 to TRBJ1-1; weak D call: TRBD1 (5 bases). Trimming removed 8 bases from V and 4 bases from J, with 14 bases in between. The CDR3 totals 12 residues. From germline, CDR1 is SQVTM and CDR2 ANQGSEA. This CDR3 reads CSSGLGGTEAFF. The CDR3 coding sequence is TGCAGCTCGGGGCTGGGGGGCACTGAAGCTTTCTTT.

This clonotype was detected many times. The chain uses TRBV19 and TRBJ2-1, with 15 nucleotides matching TRBD2. The junction had 4 bases not matched to a gene; V was cut back by 4 bases and J by 3 bases. The CDR3 loop spans 17 amino acids. In germline, CDR1 is LNHDA, CDR2 SQIVND (reference sequence). As DNA, the CDR3 is TGTGCCAGTAGTAGTCCGGGACTAGCGGGAGGCTACAATGAGCAGTTCTTC. Protein: CASSSPGLAGGYNEQFF.

At least ten counts were recorded for this clonotype. The J gene is TRBJ1-4, the V gene TRBV2; 10 bases fit TRBD1. This CDR3 contains 15 residues. V shed 5 bases, J shed 7 bases, and the junction held 7 bases outside the gene matches. Germline CDR1 is SNHLY and CDR2 is FYNNEI. The CDR3 sequence: CASSLDRGRIEKLFF. In DNA form, the CDR3 reads TGTGCCAGCAGTCTCGACAGGGGGCGCATTGAAAAACTGTTTTTT.

V is TRBV6-5 and J is TRBJ2-3; D remains unclear. The CDR3 covers 16 residues. Germline assignment: CDR1 MNHEY and CDR2 SVGAGI. V lost 0 bases and J 2 bases, leaving 12 bases between the germline ends. In DNA, the CDR3 is TGTGCCAGCAGTTACTCGAAGGGCAGGCCCACAGATACGCAGTATTTT. Amino acid sequence: CASSYSKGRPTDTQYF.

The table lists this clonotype with many counts. V and J are TRBV3-1 and TRBJ1-2; weak D call: TRBD1 (6 bases). This CDR3 comprises 14 residues. Trimming left V 5 bases short and J 1 base short, with 11 bases between. Germline assignment: CDR1 LGHDT and CDR2 YNNKEL (reference sequence). CDR3 coding DNA: TGTGCCAGCAGCGGACAGCACCTTAACTATGGCTACACCTTC. Translated: CASSGQHLNYGYTF.

A note on this clonotype: One base away lies a much larger clone, so this may be a sequencing read error. The chain employs TRBV19 and TRBJ1-4; 12 nucleotides agree with TRBD1. Germline lookup yields CDR1 LNHDA and CDR2 SQIVND (reference sequence). Germline trimming cut 8 bases from V and 4 bases from J; bases unmatched to any gene: 11. The CDR3 extends over 17 amino acids. The CDR3 sequence: CASPERDRGLGNEKLFF. Written as DNA, the CDR3 is TGTGCCAGTCCAGAAAGGGACAGGGGGCTAGGTAATGAAAAACTGTTTTTT.

This clonotype was observed many times. The CDR3 nucleotides read TGTGCCAGCAGTGATCCCCGTGAGCAGTTCTTC. Encoded protein: CASSDPREQFF. This sequence joins TRBV2 and TRBJ2-1; no firm D call. CDR3 length: 11 amino acids. V lost 3 bases and J lost 9, with 6 bases in between. CDR1 and CDR2 from the germline V gene are SNHLY and FYNNEI.

As to this clonotype: This could be a read error, since a much larger clone is one nucleotide away. This chain joins TRBV3-1 and TRBJ2-2; 7 bases map to TRBD2. The CDR3 has 15 amino acids. Germline values: CDR1 LGHDT, CDR2 YNNKEL (reference sequence). This CDR3 is CASSQSGMGSGELIF. The CDR3 coding sequence is TGTGCCAGCAGCCAAAGCGGGATGGGGTCCGGGGAGCTGATTTTT.

This clonotype appeared many times. The rearrangement uses TRBV5-1 and TRBJ1-6; 9 nucleotides match TRBD1. CDR3 length: 15 amino acids. J lost 9 bases, V lost 4 bases, and 8 bases had no gene match. Germline V CDR1 and CDR2: SGHRS, YFSETQ. The DNA for the CDR3 is TGCGCCAGCAGCCCACAACAGGGGGCTGGTTCACCCCTCCACTTT. Its protein is CASSPQQGAGSPLHF.

This clonotype has ten or more counts. This chain joins TRBV6-1 and TRBJ1-5; D is uncertain. V dropped 3 bases and J dropped 1 base, with 10 bases sitting between them. The length of the CDR3 is 15 residues. Germline V gene lookup returns CDR1 MNHNS and CDR2 SASEGT. CDR3 nucleotides: TGTGCCAGCAGTGATAGGGAGATAAGCAATCAGCCCCAGCATTTT. Its translation is CASSDREISNQPQHF.

With respect to this clonotype: A read error may explain this, as a much larger clone is one base away. The CDR3 does not close with the conserved phenylalanine or tryptophan, likely indicating a read error. The rearrangement joins TRBV19 to TRBJ1-2; 8 bases line up with TRBD1. Per the germline V gene, CDR1 is LNHDA and CDR2 is SQIVND (reference sequence). With V trimmed by 7 bases and J by 4 bases, 5 bases remained unmatched. The CDR3 contains 13 residues. CDR3 region: CASKGQELYGYTL. The CDR3 bases are TGTGCCAGTAAGGGACAGGAACTCTATGGCTACACCTTG.

This clonotype was seen ten or more times. This chain links TRBV5-5 with TRBJ2-5; D uncertain. Deletions cut 4 bases from V and 7 bases from J, with 11 bases between. The germline gives CDR1 SGHKS, CDR2 YYEKEE (reference sequence). The CDR3 is 12 amino acids. The CDR3 nucleotides are TGTGCCAGCAGCGCCAGTTGGGGGACCCAGTACTTC. It is translated as CASSASWGTQYF.